This entry lists 16 T cell receptor beta chains sequenced from one sample in a study of blood T cell repertoires in COVID-19. Profiling relied on immunoSEQ multiplex PCR, and the TCRdb table lists in-frame clones only, not all of them. The data hold around 100,000 clones, with 88% observed a single time. The sequencing input was peripheral blood. These receptors were taken from a human donor in a cohort sampled during active COVID-19.

The chain combines TRBV6-5 with TRBJ2-7; TRBD1 might be the D (5 bases). This CDR3 is 14 amino acids long. The germline V gene has CDR1 MNHEY and CDR2 SVGAGI. Trimming removed 6 bases at V and 0 bases at J, with 12 bases between. The CDR3 here is CASRPRADSYEQYF. CDR3 coding DNA: TGTGCCAGCAGACCCAGGGCGGACTCCTACGAGCAGTACTTC.

This sequence joins TRBV4-1 and TRBJ2-4; 16 bases line up with TRBD2. This CDR3 is 21 amino acids long. Germline V lookup: CDR1 MGHRA, CDR2 YSYEKL. Germline trimming cut 0 bases from V and 6 bases from J; bases unmatched to any gene: 14. The DNA of the CDR3 is TGCGCCAGCAGCCAAGAGGGGACTAGCGGGAGGGCCTGGGCTACAACAAACATTCAGTACTTC. Protein: CASSQEGTSGRAWATTNIQYF.

The V call is TRBV18, the J call TRBJ1-1; a possible D gene is TRBD1 (6 bases). V lost 1 base to trimming and J lost 5 bases, with 20 bases between them. This CDR3 is 17 amino acids long. The V gene's germline CDR1 is KGHSH and CDR2 LQKENI. The CDR3 region is CASSPLGPTGPRTEAFF. As DNA, the CDR3 is TGTGCCAGCTCACCACTAGGCCCGACAGGCCCTCGGACTGAAGCTTTCTTT. The full variable domain, with the rest looked up from reference TRBV18 and TRBJ1-1, is NAGVMQNPRHLVRRRGQEARLRCSPMKGHSHVYWYRQLPEEGLKFMVYLQKENIIDESGMPKERFSAEFPKEGPSILRIQQVVRGDSAAYFCASSPLGPTGPRTEAFFGQGTRLTVV.

The genes are TRBV5-4 and TRBJ2-7; possible D gene TRBD1, 6 bases. CDR3 size: 14 residues. In germline, CDR1 is SGHNT, CDR2 YYREEE (reference sequence). Between the trimmed V and J ends, which lost 0 bases and 5 bases, there was a span of 12 bases. CDR3 sequence: CASSLARGFDEQYF. The CDR3 DNA is TGTGCCAGCAGCTTGGCCAGGGGTTTCGACGAGCAGTACTTC.

CDR3 sequence (DNA): TGTGCCAGCAGTTTCAACGAGCAGTACTTC. Its translation is CASSFNEQYF. This chain uses TRBV28 with TRBJ2-7, with no clear D. The CDR3 contains 10 residues. Trimming removed 3 bases at V and 5 bases at J, with 2 bases between. Looked up from germline, CDR1 is MDHEN and CDR2 is SYDVKM.

The gene calls are TRBV7-9 and TRBJ1-1; D ambiguous. V was trimmed by 5 bases and J by 6 bases, leaving 13 bases between them. CDR1 is SEHNR and CDR2 is FQNEAQ in the germline V gene (reference sequence). The CDR3 has 13 residues. For the CDR3, the DNA is TGTGCCAGCAGCCCCCCCCCATTCCCTGAAGCTTTCTTT. Protein product: CASSPPPFPEAFF.

The genes are TRBV7-2 and TRBJ2-2, with D unclear. Germline V gene lookup returns CDR1 SGHTA and CDR2 FQGNSA. The CDR3 sequence is 16 residues long. V lost 5 bases and J 1 base, leaving 14 bases between the germline ends. The CDR3 protein is CASSLRGGRNTGELFF. CDR3 DNA sequence: TGTGCCAGCAGCCTCCGAGGCGGAAGGAACACCGGGGAGCTGTTTTTT.

The chain combines TRBV3-1 (or the pseudogene TRBV3-2) with TRBJ1-1; 12 bases line up with TRBD1. CDR3 size: 14 residues. After removal of 4 bases from V and 10 bases from J, the junction contained 7 bases not matched to a gene. Germline CDR1 reads LGHDT; CDR2 reads YNNKEL (reference sequence). CDR3 residues: CASSRGQGAGPAFF. The CDR3 nucleotides are TGTGCCAGCAGCCGGGGACAGGGGGCAGGGCCAGCTTTCTTT.

The chain employs TRBV6-6 and TRBJ1-6, with 11 bases fitting TRBD1. V lost 7 bases, J lost 10 bases, and 12 bases stayed unmatched. The CDR3 has 16 residues. Looked up from germline, CDR1 is MNHNY and CDR2 is SVGAGI (reference sequence). CDR3 bases: TGTGCCAGCACGGCGGGGGACAGGGGGTTCGGATCACCCCTCCACTTT. The encoded protein is CASTAGDRGFGSPLHF.

This sequence joins TRBV2 and TRBJ2-7, with TRBD1 as a possible D gene (6 bases). The CDR3 runs to 15 residues. Germline CDR1 is SNHLY and CDR2 is FYNNEI. The ends were cut back, 8 bases at V and 3 bases at J, with 20 bases in the middle. The CDR3 DNA sequence: TGTGCCAGCTCTGAACTACCACAGGGTAGCTACGAGCAGTACTTC. Translated, it gives CASSELPQGSYEQYF. Together with reference TRBV2 and TRBJ2-7, the CDR3 gives the full variable domain: EPEVTQTPSHQVTQMGQEVILRCVPISNHLYFYWYRQILGQKVEFLVSFYNNEISEKSEIFDDQFSVERPDGSNFTLKIRSTKLEDSAMYFCASSELPQGSYEQYFGPGTRLTVT.

This rearrangement joins TRBV14 to TRBJ2-5; no firm D call. Germline CDR1 and CDR2: SGHDN and FVKESK. V dropped 0 bases and J dropped 2 bases, with 10 bases sitting between them. There are 15 residues in the CDR3. This chain's CDR3 is CASSQDENRQETQYF. CDR3 in DNA: TGTGCCAGCAGCCAAGATGAAAACAGACAAGAGACCCAGTACTTC.

The gene calls are TRBV5-4 and TRBJ2-2, with 8 bases identical to TRBD1. The CDR3 is made up of 16 amino acids. V lost 4 bases and J lost 0; bases outside the gene matches: 5. Per germline, CDR1 SGHNT and CDR2 YYREEE (reference sequence). CDR3 sequence: CASSARTGPNTGELFF. CDR3 DNA: TGTGCCAGCAGCGCCCGGACAGGGCCGAACACCGGGGAGCTGTTTTTT.

This chain connects TRBV28 to TRBJ2-1; 7 positions match TRBD2. The CDR3 consists of 13 residues. The germline V gene encodes CDR1 MDHEN and CDR2 SYDVKM. Trimming removed 6 bases from V and 2 bases from J; junction bases left unmatched: 1. CDR3 DNA: TGTGCCAGCAGGCTAGCGGCCTACAATGAGCAGTTCTTC. This translates into CASRLAAYNEQFF.

The chain uses TRBV14 and TRBJ2-5, with D unresolved. Trimming stripped 0 bases from V and 5 bases from J, with 4 bases between. Germline values: CDR1 SGHDN, CDR2 FVKESK. CDR3 length: 12 residues. The CDR3 nucleotides read TGTGCCAGCAGCCAAGATTATGAGACCCAGTACTTC. As protein: CASSQDYETQYF.

V and J are TRBV2 and TRBJ1-1; D remains ambiguous. The ends were cut back, 6 bases at V and 3 bases at J, with 5 bases in the middle. CDR3 length: 11 residues. Germline V CDR1 and CDR2: SNHLY, FYNNEI. In DNA, the CDR3 is TGTGCCAGCAGAATATACACTGAAGCTTTCTTT. The encoded protein is CASRIYTEAFF.

This sequence joins TRBV27 and TRBJ2-1; 12 bases agree with TRBD2. V lost 3 bases, J lost 0 bases, and 6 bases stayed unmatched. The CDR3 is 18 residues long. Germline V gene lookup returns CDR1 MNHEY and CDR2 SMNVEV (reference sequence). CDR3: CASSFRTSGVSSYNEQFF. CDR3 nucleotides: TGTGCCAGCAGTTTCAGGACTAGCGGGGTAAGCTCCTACAATGAGCAGTTCTTC.